This T cell receptor (beta chain) was retrieved from a study of T cells in narcolepsy. For the study at large: Healthy controls were enrolled alongside patients with narcolepsy type 1 or type 2.

Overall study findings and caveats: Autoreactive HCRT-specific and TRIB2-specific clonotypes were marked in same-patient CSF-versus-blood CD4+ comparisons. Blood of same and different patients, but not healthy controls, reportedly held recurring autoreactive clonotypes.

Germline loops: CDR1 SNHLY, CDR2 FYNNEI. This CDR3 spans 15 amino acids. After removal of 6 bases from V and 2 bases from J, the junction contained 5 bases not matched to a gene. Sequencing was performed with immunoSEQ multiplex PCR; in TCRdb, only in-frame clones are kept and a portion is missing. Of fewer than 35,000 clones listed, roughly 73% are singletons. A word on this clone: Its antigen remains unidentified.

Material for sequencing was CD45RA- memory CD4+ T cells from PBMCs. The V gene is TRBV2, the J gene TRBJ1-5; 9 positions match TRBD1. This sequence was found in a human donor with narcolepsy. CDR3 sequence reads: CASRDRQGGNQPQHF. CDR3 bases: TGTGCCAGCAGGGACAGACAGGGGGGCAATCAGCCCCAGCATTTT.